These 2 T cell receptor beta chains originate from one sample sequenced in a study of T cell repertoires in cytomegalovirus infection. TCRdb ran MiXCR on the reads and lists one entry per CDR3 protein. The repertoire holds about 830,000 distinct CDR3 sequences, with about 31% as singletons. What these receptors recognize is not known. The material sequenced was cultured CD8+ T cells from PBMCs, taken from culture after CMV antigen stimulation. These receptors originate from a human donor in good health (CMV status not recorded). Some clones in this sample may be carry-over from other donors' samples.

This clonotype was counted only a few times. This chain uses TRBV12-3 or TRBV12-4 with TRBJ2-1; 11 bases match TRBD2. There are 15 residues in the CDR3. Losses at the gene ends were 5 bases for V and 8 bases for J; bases not matched to a gene: 8. CDR3 in amino acids: CASSPLAGGLHEQFF. CDR3 sequence (DNA): TGTGCCAGCAGTCCCCTAGCGGGGGGCTTACATGAGCAGTTCTTC.

This clonotype came up many times. The J gene is TRBJ1-2, the V gene TRBV7-8; D is unresolved. Per the germline V gene, CDR1 is SGHVS and CDR2 is FQNEAQ. V lost 5 bases, J lost 0 bases, and 13 bases lay in between. The CDR3 extends over 15 amino acids. This chain's CDR3 is CASSTRTDPNYGYTF. The CDR3 DNA sequence: TGTGCCAGCAGCACCCGGACGGACCCTAACTATGGCTACACCTTC.